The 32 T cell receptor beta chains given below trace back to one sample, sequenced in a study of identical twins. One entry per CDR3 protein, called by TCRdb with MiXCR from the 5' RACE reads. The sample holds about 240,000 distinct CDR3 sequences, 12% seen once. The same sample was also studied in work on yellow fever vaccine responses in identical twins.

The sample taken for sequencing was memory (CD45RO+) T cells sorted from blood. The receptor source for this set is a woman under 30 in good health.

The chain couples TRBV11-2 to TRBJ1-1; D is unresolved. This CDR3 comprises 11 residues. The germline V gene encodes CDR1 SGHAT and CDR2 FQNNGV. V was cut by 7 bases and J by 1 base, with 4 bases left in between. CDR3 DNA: TGTGCCAGCACCACGAACACTGAAGCTTTCTTT. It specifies CASTTNTEAFF. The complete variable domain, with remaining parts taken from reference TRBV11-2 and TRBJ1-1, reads EAGVAQSPRYKIIEKRQSVAFWCNPISGHATLYWYQQILGQGPKLLIQFQNNGVVDDSQLPKDRFSAERLKGVDSTLKIQPAKLEDSAVYLCASTTNTEAFFGQGTRLTVV.

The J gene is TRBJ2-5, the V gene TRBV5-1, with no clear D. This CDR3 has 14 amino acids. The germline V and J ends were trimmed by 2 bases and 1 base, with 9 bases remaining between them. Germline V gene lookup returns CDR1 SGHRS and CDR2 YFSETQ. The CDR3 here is CASSFRDFQETQYF. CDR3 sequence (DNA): TGCGCCAGCAGCTTTAGGGATTTCCAAGAGACCCAGTACTTC.

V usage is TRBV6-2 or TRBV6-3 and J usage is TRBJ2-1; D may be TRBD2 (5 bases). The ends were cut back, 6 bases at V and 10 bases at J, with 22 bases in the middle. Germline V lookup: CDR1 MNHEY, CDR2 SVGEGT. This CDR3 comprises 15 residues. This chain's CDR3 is CASSRRAVVFGEQFF. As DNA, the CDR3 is TGTGCCAGCAGCCGACGAGCGGTAGTATTTGGCGAGCAGTTCTTC.

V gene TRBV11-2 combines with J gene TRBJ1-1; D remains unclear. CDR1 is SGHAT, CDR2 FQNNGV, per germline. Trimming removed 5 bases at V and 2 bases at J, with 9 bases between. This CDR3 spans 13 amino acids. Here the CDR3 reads CASSGRINTEAFF. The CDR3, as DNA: TGTGCCAGCAGCGGTAGGATTAACACTGAAGCTTTCTTT.

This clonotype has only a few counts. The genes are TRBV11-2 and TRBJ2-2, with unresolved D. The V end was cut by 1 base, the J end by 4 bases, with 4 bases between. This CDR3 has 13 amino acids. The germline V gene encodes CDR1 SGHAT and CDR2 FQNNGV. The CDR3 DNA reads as TGTGCCAGCAGCTTAGCTTTCACCGGGGAGCTGTTTTTT. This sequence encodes CASSLAFTGELFF.

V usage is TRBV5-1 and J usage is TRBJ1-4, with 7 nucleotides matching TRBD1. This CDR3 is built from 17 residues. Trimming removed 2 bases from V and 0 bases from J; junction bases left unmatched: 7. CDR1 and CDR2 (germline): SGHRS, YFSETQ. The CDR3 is CASSLGGTVATNEKLFF. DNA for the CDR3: TGCGCCAGCAGCTTAGGGGGGACAGTGGCAACTAATGAAAAACTGTTTTTT.

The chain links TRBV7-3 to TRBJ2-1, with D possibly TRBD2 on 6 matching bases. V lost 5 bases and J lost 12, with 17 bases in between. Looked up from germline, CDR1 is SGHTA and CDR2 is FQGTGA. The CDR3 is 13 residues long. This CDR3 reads CASSPFDAGPQFF. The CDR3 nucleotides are TGTGCCAGCAGCCCCTTTGATGCGGGGCCGCAGTTCTTC.

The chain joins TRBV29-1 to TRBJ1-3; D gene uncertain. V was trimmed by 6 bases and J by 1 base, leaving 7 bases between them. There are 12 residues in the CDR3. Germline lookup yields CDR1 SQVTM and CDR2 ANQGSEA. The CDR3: CSVTGSGNTIYF. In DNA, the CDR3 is TGCAGCGTGACTGGGTCTGGAAACACCATATATTTT.

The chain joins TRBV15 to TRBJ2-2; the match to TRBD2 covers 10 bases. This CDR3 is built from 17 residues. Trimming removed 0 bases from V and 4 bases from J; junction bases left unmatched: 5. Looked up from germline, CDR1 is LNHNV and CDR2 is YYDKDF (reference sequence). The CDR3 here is CATSRELAGRSTGELFF. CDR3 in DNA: TGTGCCACCAGCAGAGAACTAGCGGGGAGGTCCACCGGGGAGCTGTTTTTT.

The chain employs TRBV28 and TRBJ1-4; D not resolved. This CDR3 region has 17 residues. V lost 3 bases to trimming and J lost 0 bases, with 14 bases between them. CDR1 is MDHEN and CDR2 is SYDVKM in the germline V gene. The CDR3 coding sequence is TGTGCCAGCAGTTTTGCATGGGGAGGATCAACTAATGAAAAACTGTTTTTT. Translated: CASSFAWGGSTNEKLFF.

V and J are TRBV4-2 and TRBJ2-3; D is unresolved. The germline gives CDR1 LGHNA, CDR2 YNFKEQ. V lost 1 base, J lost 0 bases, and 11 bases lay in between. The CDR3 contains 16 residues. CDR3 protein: CASSQVTGASTDTQYF. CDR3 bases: TGTGCCAGCAGCCAAGTAACGGGTGCTAGCACAGATACGCAGTATTTT.

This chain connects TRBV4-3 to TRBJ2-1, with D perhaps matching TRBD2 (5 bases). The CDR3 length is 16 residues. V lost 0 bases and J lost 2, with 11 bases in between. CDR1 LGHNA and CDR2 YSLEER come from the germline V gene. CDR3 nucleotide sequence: TGCGCCAGCAGCCAAGAGGTAGCGATCACCTACAATGAGCAGTTCTTC. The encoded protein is CASSQEVAITYNEQFF.

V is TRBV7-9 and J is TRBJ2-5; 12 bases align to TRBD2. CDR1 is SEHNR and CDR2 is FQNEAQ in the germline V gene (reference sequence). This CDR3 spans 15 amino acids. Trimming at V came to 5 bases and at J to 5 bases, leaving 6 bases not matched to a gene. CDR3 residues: CASSALAGGRETQYF. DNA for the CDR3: TGTGCCAGCAGCGCACTAGCGGGGGGCCGGGAGACCCAGTACTTC.

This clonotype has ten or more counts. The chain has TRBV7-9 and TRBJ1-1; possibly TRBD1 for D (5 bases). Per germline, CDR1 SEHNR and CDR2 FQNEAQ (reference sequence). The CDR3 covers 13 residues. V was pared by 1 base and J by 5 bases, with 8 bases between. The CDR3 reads CASSLDPGTEAFF. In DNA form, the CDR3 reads TGTGCCAGCAGCTTAGATCCAGGGACTGAAGCTTTCTTT.

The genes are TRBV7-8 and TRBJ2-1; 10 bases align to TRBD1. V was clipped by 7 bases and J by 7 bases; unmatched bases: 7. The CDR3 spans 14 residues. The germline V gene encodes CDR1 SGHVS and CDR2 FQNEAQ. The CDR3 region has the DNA TGTGCCAGCACCTGGGGACAGGGGTGGAATGAGCAGTTCTTC. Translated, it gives CASTWGQGWNEQFF. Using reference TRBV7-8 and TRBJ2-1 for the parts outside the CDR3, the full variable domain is GAGVSQSPRYKVAKRGQDVALRCDPISGHVSLFWYQQALGQGPEFLTYFQNEAQLDKSGLPSDRFFAERPEGSVSTLKIQRTQQEDSAVYLCASTWGQGWNEQFFGPGTRLTVL.

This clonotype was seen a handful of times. CDR3: CASSHTTGGGGTEAFF. The CDR3 nucleotides are TGTGCCAGCAGCCATACGACAGGGGGAGGCGGCACTGAAGCTTTCTTT. V usage is TRBV5-5 and J usage is TRBJ1-1; 9 bases are shared with TRBD1. Unmatched junction bases numbered 11, after V lost 4 bases and J lost 4 bases. The CDR3 length is 16 residues. Per germline, CDR1 SGHKS and CDR2 YYEKEE (reference sequence).

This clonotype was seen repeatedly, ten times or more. CDR3 nucleotide sequence: TGCGCCAGCAGCCGTTCAGCCCCTTCCTACAATGAGCAGTTCTTC. Its translation: CASSRSAPSYNEQFF. The chain couples TRBV5-1 to TRBJ2-1; D unresolved. The germline CDR1 and CDR2 sequences are SGHRS and YFSETQ. This CDR3 is built from 15 residues. The V end lost 4 bases, the J end lost 1 base, and 12 bases lay between the germline ends.

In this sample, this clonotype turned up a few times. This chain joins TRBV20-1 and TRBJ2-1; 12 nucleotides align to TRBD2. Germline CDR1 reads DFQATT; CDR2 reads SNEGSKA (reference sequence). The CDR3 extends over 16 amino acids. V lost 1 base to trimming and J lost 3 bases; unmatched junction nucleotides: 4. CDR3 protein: CSARGGGLAGYNEQFF. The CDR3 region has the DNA TGCAGTGCTAGAGGGGGGGGACTAGCGGGCTACAATGAGCAGTTCTTC.

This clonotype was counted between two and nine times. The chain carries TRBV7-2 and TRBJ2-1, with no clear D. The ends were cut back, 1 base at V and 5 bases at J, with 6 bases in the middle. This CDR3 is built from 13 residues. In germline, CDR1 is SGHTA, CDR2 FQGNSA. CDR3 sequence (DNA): TGTGCCAGCAGCTTAGTTCGGGACAATGAGCAGTTCTTC. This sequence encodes CASSLVRDNEQFF.

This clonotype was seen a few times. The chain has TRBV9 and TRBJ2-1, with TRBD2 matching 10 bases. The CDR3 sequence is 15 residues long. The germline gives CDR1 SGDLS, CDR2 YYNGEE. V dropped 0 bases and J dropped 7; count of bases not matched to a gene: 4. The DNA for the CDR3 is TGTGCCAGCAGCGTAGTGGGTAGCGGGAGGAATGAGCAGTTCTTC. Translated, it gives CASSVVGSGRNEQFF.

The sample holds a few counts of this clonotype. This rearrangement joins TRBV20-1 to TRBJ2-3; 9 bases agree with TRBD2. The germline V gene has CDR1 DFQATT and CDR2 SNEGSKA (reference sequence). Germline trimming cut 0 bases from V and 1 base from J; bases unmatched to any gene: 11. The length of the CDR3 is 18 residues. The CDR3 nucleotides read TGCAGTGCTAGAGACCTTACCCCACGGACTAGCGGCACAGATACGCAGTATTTT. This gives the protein CSARDLTPRTSGTDTQYF.

The CDR3 sequence is CASSLAAGGPFGTDTQYF. The CDR3, as DNA: TGTGCCAGCAGCTTAGCCGCGGGAGGGCCATTTGGGACAGATACGCAGTATTTT. The genes are TRBV7-4 and TRBJ2-3; 9 bases agree with TRBD2. J lost 3 bases, V lost 0 bases, and 10 bases had no gene match. Germline loops: CDR1 SGHVT, CDR2 SQSDAQ. The CDR3 totals 18 residues.

CDR3 sequence reads: CASSLGQQPQETQYF. The CDR3 DNA reads TGCGCCAGCAGCTTGGGACAGCAACCCCAAGAGACCCAGTACTTC. This sequence joins TRBV5-1 and TRBJ2-5, with D maybe TRBD1 (5 bases). CDR1 is SGHRS and CDR2 is YFSETQ in the germline V gene. The CDR3 spans 15 residues. With 0 bases removed from V and 1 base from J, the gap between germline ends came to 10 bases.

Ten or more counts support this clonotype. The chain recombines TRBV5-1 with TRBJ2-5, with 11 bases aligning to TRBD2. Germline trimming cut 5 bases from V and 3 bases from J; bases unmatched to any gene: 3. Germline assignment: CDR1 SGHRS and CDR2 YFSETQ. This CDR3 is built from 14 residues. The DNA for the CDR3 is TGCGCCAGCAGAGCGGGACTAGCGGAAGAGACCCAGTACTTC. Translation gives CASRAGLAEETQYF.

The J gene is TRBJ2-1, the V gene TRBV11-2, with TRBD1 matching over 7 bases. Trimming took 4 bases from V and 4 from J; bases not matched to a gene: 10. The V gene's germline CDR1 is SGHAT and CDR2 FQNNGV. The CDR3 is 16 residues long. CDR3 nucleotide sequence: TGTGCCAGCAGCTCTTTCCGACAGGGAGTTTACAATGAGCAGTTCTTC. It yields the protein CASSSFRQGVYNEQFF.

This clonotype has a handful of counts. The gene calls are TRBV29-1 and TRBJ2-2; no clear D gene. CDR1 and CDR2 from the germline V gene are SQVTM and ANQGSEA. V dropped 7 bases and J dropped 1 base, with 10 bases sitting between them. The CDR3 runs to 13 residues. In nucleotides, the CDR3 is TGCAGCGCCCTGTACCGGAACACCGGGGAGCTGTTTTTT. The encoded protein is CSALYRNTGELFF.

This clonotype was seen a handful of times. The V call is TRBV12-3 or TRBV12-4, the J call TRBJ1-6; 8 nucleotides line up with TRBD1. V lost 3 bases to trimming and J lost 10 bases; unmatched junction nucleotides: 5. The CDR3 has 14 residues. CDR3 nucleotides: TGTGCCAGCAGTTTCCAGGGGGCAAGGTCACCCCTCCACTTT. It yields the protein CASSFQGARSPLHF.

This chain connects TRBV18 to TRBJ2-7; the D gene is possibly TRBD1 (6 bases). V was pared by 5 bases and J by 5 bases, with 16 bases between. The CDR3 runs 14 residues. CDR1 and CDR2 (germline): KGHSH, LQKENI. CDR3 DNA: TGTGCCAGCTCAATCGGGACACCGCTCAACGAGCAGTACTTC. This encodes CASSIGTPLNEQYF.

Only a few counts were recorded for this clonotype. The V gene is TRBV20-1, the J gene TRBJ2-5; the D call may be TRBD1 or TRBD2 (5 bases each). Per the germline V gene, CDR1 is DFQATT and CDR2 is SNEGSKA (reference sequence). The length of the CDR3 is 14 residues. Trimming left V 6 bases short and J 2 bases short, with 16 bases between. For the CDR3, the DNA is TGCAGTGCATCGGGACCCCCGGTGCAAGAGACCCAGTACTTC. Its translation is CSASGPPVQETQYF.

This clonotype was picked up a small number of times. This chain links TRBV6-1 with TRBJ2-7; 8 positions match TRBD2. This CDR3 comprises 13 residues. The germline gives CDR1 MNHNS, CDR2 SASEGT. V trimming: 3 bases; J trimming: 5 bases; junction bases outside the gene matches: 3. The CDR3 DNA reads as TGTGCCAGCAGTGATAGCGGGGTTGACGAGCAGTACTTC. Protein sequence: CASSDSGVDEQYF.

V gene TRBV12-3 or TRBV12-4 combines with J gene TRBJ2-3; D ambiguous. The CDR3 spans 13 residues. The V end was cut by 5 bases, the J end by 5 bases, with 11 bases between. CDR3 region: CASSIRQGDTQYF. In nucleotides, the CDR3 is TGTGCCAGCAGTATCCGACAAGGAGATACGCAGTATTTT.

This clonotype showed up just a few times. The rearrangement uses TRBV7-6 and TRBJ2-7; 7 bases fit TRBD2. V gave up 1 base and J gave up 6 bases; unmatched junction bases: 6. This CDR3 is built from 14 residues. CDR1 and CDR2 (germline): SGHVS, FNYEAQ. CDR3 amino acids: CASSLEHGGGEQYF. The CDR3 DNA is TGTGCCAGCAGCTTAGAGCATGGGGGGGGCGAGCAGTACTTC.